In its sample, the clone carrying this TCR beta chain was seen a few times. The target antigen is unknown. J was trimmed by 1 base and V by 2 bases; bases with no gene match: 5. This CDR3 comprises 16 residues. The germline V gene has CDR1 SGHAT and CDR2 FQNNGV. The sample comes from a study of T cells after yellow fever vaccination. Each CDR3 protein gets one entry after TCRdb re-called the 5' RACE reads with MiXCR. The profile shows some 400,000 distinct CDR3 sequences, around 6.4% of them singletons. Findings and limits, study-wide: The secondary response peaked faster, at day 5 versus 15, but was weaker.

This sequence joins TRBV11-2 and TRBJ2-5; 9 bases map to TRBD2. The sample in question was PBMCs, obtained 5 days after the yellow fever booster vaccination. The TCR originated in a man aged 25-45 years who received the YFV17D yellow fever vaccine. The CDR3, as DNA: TGTGCCAGCAGCTTATATATGCGGGAGGGCCAAGAGACCCAGTACTTC. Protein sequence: CASSLYMREGQETQYF.